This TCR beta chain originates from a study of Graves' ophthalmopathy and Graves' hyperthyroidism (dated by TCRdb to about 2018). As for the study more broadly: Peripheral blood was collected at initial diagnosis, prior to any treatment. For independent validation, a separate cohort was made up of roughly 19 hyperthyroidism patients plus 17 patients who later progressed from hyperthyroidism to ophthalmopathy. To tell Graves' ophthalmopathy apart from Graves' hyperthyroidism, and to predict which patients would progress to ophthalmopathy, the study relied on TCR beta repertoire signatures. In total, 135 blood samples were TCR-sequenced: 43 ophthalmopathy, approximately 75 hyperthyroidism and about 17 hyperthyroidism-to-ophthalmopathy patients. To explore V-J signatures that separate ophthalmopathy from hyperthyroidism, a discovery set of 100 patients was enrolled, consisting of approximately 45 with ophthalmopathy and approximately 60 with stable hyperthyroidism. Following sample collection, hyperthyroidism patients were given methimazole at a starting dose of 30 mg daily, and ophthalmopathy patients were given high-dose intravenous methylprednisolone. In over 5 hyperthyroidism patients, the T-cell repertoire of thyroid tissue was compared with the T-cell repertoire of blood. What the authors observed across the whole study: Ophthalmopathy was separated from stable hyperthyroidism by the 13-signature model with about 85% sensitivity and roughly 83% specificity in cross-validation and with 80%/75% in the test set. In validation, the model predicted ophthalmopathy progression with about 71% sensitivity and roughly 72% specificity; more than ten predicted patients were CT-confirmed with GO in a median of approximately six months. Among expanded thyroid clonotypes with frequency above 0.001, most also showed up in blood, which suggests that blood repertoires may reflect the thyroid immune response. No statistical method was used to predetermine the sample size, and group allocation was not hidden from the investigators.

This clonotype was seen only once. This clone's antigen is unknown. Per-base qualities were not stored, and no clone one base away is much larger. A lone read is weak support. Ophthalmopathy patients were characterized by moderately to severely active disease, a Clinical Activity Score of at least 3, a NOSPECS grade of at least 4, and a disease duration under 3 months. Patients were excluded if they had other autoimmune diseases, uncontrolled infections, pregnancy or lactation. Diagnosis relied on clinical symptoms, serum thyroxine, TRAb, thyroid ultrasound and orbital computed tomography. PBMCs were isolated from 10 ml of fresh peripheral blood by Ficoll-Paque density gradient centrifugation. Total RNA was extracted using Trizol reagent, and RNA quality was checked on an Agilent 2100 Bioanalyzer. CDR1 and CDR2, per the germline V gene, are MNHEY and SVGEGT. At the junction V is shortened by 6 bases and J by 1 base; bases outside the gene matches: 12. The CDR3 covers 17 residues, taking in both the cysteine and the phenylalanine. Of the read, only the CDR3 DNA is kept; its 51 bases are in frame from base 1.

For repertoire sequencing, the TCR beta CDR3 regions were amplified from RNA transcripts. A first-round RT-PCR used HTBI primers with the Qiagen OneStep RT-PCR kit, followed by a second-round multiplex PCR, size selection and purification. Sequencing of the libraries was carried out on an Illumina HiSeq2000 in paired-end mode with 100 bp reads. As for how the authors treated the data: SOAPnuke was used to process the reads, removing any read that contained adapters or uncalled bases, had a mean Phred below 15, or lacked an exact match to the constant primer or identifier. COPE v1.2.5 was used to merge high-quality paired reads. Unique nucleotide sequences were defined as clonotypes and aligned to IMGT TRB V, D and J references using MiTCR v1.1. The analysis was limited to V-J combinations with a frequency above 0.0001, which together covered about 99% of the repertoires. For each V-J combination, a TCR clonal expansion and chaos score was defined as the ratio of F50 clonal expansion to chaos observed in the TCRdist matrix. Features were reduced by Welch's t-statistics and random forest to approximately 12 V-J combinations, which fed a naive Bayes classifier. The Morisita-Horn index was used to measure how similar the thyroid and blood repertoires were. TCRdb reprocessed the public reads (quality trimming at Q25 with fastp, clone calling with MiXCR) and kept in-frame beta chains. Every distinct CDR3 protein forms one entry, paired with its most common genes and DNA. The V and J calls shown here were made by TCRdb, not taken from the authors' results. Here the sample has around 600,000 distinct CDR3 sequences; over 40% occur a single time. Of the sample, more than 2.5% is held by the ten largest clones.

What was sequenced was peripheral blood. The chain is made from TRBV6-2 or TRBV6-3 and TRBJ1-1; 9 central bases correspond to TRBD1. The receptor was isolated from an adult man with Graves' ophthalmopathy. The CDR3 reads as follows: CASRSHRGRGGNTEAFF. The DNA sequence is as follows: TGTGCCAGCAGGTCCCACAGGGGGCGCGGAGGGAACACTGAAGCTTTCTTT.